This T cell receptor beta chain was sequenced during a study of T cells in Graves' hyperthyroidism and ophthalmopathy. Trimming cost V 0 bases and J 5 bases, with 4 bases left between them. This CDR3 is built from 11 residues. CDR1 is GTSNPN and CDR2 is SVGIG in the germline V gene (reference sequence). This clonotype was counted at least ten times. Researchers took RNA transcripts and amplified the TCR beta CDR3 regions from them. An initial round of RT-PCR targeting the TCR CDR3 relied on the HTBI primer set. TCRdb independently ran MiXCR on the multiplex PCR reads; one entry per CDR3 protein. Found here are about 350,000 distinct CDR3 sequences, roughly 14% of them singletons; the top ten hold about 22%.

The sample was blood. This sequence was found in a woman aged 30 to 39 with Graves' hyperthyroidism. The J gene is TRBJ2-5, the V gene TRBV30; D gene uncertain. The CDR3 spells CAWSVSETQYF. CDR3 nucleotide sequence: TGTGCCTGGAGTGTTTCGGAGACCCAGTACTTC.